A selection of T cell receptor beta chains follows, all from one sample in a study of cytotoxic CD8 clonotypes in ibrutinib-treated CLL. Method: immunoSEQ multiplex PCR; TCRdb's copy keeps in-frame clones and lacks some. This sample has around 330,000 clones, with under 70% found just once. The material sequenced was PBMCs, taken after 36 months of ibrutinib treatment. These receptors originate from a human donor with chronic lymphocytic leukemia. The CDR3 runs from the conserved cysteine through the conserved F or W. Fields, in order: D gene, J gene, V gene, clone size, CDR3 DNA, CDR3 protein. The D gene is left open where the match is weak. Clone size, where shown, is once, few, many, or a class for clones that have expanded.

.	TRBJ2-7	TRBV2	.	TGTGCCAGCAGCGGGTTCGCCATCTCCTACGAGCAGTACTTC	CASSGFAISYEQYF
TRBD1	TRBJ2-4	TRBV18	few	TGTGCCAGCTCACCAACCGGCAGGGGGAACATTCAGTACTTC	CASSPTGRGNIQYF
.	TRBJ2-7	TRBV5-4	few	TGTGCCAGCAGCGGAGGATACGAGCAGTACTTC	CASSGGYEQYF
TRBD2	TRBJ2-3	TRBV7-9	.	TGTGCCAGCAGCCCGGGACTAGCGGACACAGATACGCAGTATTTT	CASSPGLADTDTQYF
.	TRBJ2-7	TRBV12-5	.	TGTGCTAGTGGTTTGGTACGGACGGGAACCTACGAGCAGTACTTC	CASGLVRTGTYEQYF
TRBD2	TRBJ2-2	TRBV19	.	TGTGCCACTCAAACCGGCGGCGGGGGGTCTAACACCGGGGAGCTGTTTTTT	CATQTGGGGSNTGELFF
.	TRBJ2-5	TRBV19	.	TGTGCCAGTAGTATTCTGGGAAAAATGGAGACCCAGTACTTC	CASSILGKMETQYF
TRBD2	TRBJ2-1	TRBV7-3	.	TGTGCCAGCAGCTTAAGACCTAGCGGCTACAATGAGCAGTTCTTC	CASSLRPSGYNEQFF
.	TRBJ1-2	TRBV6-6	.	TGTGCCAGCAGTCACCCCCCGGGAAACTTC	CASSHPPGNF
.	TRBJ1-4	TRBV5-1	few	TGCGCCAGCCAAGACGGAGCAACTAATGAAAAACTGTTTTTT	CASQDGATNEKLFF
TRBD1	TRBJ1-3	TRBV18	.	TGTGCCAGCTCACAAAGGACAGGCTCAGGAAACACCATATATTTT	CASSQRTGSGNTIYF
TRBD1	TRBJ2-1	TRBV6-5	.	TGTGCCAGCACTGAGGCAGGGGGCCCCGATAATGAGCAGTTCTTC	CASTEAGGPDNEQFF
TRBD2	TRBJ2-1	TRBV18	.	TGTGCCAGCTCTGGGACTAGCTGGAATGAGCAGTTCTTC	CASSGTSWNEQFF
.	TRBJ2-7	TRBV10-3	.	TGTGCCATCAGTGAGTACACGGACGAGCAGTACTTC	CAISEYTDEQYF
TRBD2	TRBJ2-3	TRBV13	few	TGTGCCAGCAGCTTAATTAGGCGGGGGGGCACAGATACGCAGTATTTT	CASSLIRRGGTDTQYF
.	TRBJ2-3	TRBV6-5	.	TGTGCCAGCAGTTACTTAGGCTCGGTCTCCACAGATACGCAGTATTTT	CASSYLGSVSTDTQYF
.	TRBJ1-6	TRBV29-1	.	TGCAGCGTTGGGCAGGGAGTTAATTCACCCCTCCACTTT	CSVGQGVNSPLHF
.	TRBJ2-7	TRBV6-5	.	TGTGCCAGCAGTTTCGTGTCTGAGTACGAGCAGTACTTC	CASSFVSEYEQYF
.	TRBJ2-3	TRBV25-1	.	TGTGCCAGCACTTCAGGCATCACGCAGTATTTT	CASTSGITQYF
.	TRBJ2-5	TRBV2	.	TGTGCCAGCAGTGACCTGGGGGGAAAAGAGACCCAGTACTTC	CASSDLGGKETQYF
.	TRBJ2-1	TRBV7-8	.	TGTGCCAGCAGCTTAGAGCAAGGGACAGAGCAGTTCTTC	CASSLEQGTEQFF
.	TRBJ1-5	TRBV19	few	TGTGCCAGTAGACCAGAATCTAGCAATCAGCCCCAGCATTTT	CASRPESSNQPQHF
.	TRBJ1-4	TRBV27	.	TGTGCCAGCAGAGAAGGGGCGTCTGGTGAAAAACTGTTTTTT	CASREGASGEKLFF
.	TRBJ2-7	TRBV28	once	TGTGCCAGCAGTCCACCACAGGTATTTCGATCGCGGGGCTCCTACGAGCAGTACTTC	CASSPPQVFRSRGSYEQYF
TRBD1	TRBJ2-7	TRBV18	few	TGTGCCAGCTCACCACCCGGACAGGTCGAGCAGTACTTC	CASSPPGQVEQYF
.	TRBJ2-3	TRBV6-5	.	TGTGCCAGCAGGGGATACAGGGAAGCGAGAACGCAGTATTTT	CASRGYREARTQYF
TRBD1	TRBJ2-2	TRBV7-8	.	TGTGCCAGCAGCCTTGTCTCGGGACAGGGGTCCGTCGGGGAGCTGTTTTTT	CASSLVSGQGSVGELFF
.	TRBJ1-2	TRBV27	.	TGTGCCAGCACTCGGGACCGCCGGGGGGGCTACACCTTC	CASTRDRRGGYTF
TRBD1	TRBJ2-7	TRBV5-1	.	TGCGCCAGCGGCCCCGGAGACCGGGACAGGCCCTACGAGCAGTACTTC	CASGPGDRDRPYEQYF
.	TRBJ1-1	TRBV6-1	.	TGTGCCAGCAGTGAAGCGTCCAGGGGCACTGAAGCTTTCTTT	CASSEASRGTEAFF
.	TRBJ1-2	TRBV11-2	.	TGTGCCAGCAGCCCATTAGTAGACCACTATGGCTACACCTTC	CASSPLVDHYGYTF